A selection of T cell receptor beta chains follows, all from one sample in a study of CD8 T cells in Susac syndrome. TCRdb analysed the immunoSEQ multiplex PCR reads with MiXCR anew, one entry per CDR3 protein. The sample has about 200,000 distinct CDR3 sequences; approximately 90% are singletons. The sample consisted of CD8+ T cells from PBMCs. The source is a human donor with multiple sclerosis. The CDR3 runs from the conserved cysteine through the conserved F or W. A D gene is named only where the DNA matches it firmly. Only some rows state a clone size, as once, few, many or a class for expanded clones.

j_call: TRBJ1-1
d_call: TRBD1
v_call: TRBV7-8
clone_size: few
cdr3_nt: TGTGCCAGCAGCTACGGGACAGGGGAGAAGAACACTGAAGCTTTCTTT
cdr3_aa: CASSYGTGEKNTEAFF

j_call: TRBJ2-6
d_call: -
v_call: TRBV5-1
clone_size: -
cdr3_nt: TGCGCCAGCAGAATGGACGCAAGATCTGGGGCCAACGTCCTGACTTTC
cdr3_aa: CASRMDARSGANVLTF

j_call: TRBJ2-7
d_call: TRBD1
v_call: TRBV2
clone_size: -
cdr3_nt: TGTGCCAGCAGGGACTCGGGACAGGGATCCTACGAGCAGTACTTC
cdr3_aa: CASRDSGQGSYEQYF

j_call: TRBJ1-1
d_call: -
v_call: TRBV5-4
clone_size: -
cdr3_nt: TGTGCCAGCAGCTCCCCGGAGTTGACTGAAGCTTTCTTT
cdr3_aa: CASSSPELTEAFF

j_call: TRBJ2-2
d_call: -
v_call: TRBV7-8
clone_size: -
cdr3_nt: TGTGCCAGCAGCCCCTCGACAGGAAATCCGAACACCGGGGAGCTGTTTTTT
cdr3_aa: CASSPSTGNPNTGELFF

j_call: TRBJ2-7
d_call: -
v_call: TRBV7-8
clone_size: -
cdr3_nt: TGTGCCAGCAGCCCCTGGACTATACATCCCTACGAGCAGTACTTC
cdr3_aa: CASSPWTIHPYEQYF

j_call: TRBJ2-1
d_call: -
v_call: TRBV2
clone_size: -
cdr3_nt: TGTGCCAGCAGTGAGAGCAACAGGGAAAATGAGCAGTTCTTC
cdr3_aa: CASSESNRENEQFF

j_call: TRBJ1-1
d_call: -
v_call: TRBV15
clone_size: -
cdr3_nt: TGTGCCACCAGCAGGGTATCAAACACTGAAGCTTTCTTT
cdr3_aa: CATSRVSNTEAFF

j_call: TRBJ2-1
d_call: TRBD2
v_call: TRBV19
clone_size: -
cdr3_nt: TGTGCCAGTAGTATGGGGCGGGAGGGTCGCTACAATGAGCAGTTCTTC
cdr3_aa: CASSMGREGRYNEQFF

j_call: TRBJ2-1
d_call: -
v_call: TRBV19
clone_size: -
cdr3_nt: TGTGCCAGTAAATATGGGGGGGGCGTCAATGAGCAGTTCTTC
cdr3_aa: CASKYGGGVNEQFF

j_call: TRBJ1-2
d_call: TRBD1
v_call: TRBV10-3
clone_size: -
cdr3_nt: TGTGCCATCAGTGACCGGGACAGCCTCCCCTATGGCTACACCTTC
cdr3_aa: CAISDRDSLPYGYTF

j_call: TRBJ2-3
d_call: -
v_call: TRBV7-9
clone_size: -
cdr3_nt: TGTGCCAGCGACCGGGACACGAGGCGCACAGATACGCAGTATTTT
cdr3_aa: CASDRDTRRTDTQYF

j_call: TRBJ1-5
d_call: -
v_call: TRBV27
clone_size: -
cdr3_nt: TGTGCCAGCAGTGTCAGCTCAGGGGAATCCCAGCATTTT
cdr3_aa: CASSVSSGESQHF

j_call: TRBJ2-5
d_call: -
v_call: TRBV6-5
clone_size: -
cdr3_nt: TGTGCCAGCAGGACTACCAAAGAGACCCAGTACTTC
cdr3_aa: CASRTTKETQYF

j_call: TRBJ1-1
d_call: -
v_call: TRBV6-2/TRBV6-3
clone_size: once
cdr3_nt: TGTGCCAGCAGCCCCGAAGAGGGGAGTGACGCTGAAGCTTTCTTT
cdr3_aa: CASSPEEGSDAEAFF

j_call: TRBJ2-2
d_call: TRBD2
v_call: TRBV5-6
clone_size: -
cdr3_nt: TGTGCCAGCAGCTCCACCGGCCTAGCGGCTTACACCGGGGAGCTGTTTTTT
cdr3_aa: CASSSTGLAAYTGELFF

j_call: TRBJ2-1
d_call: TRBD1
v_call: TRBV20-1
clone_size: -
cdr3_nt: TGCAGTGCTAGGGGGACAGGGGGCTACAATGAGCAGTTCTTC
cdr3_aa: CSARGTGGYNEQFF

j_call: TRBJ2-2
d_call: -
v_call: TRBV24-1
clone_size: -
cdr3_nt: TGTGCCACCGCGTCAGGGTTTAACGGGGAGCTGTTTTTT
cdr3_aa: CATASGFNGELFF

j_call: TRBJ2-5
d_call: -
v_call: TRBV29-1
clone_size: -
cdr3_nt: TGCAGCGTTGAGGAGGGGGAGACCCAGTACTTC
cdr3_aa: CSVEEGETQYF

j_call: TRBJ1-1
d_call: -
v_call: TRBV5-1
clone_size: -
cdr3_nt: TGCGCCAGCAGCTTAGATTGGGGGAGCACTGAAGCTTTCTTT
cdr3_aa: CASSLDWGSTEAFF

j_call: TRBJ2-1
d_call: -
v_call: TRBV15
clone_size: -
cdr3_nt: TGTGCCACCAGCCGGGGACCGGACAATGAGCAGTTCTTC
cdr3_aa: CATSRGPDNEQFF

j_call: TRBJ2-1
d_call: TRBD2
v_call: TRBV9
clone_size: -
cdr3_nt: TGTGCCAGCAGCCGGCCGGGGGGCAATGAGCAGTTCTTC
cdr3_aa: CASSRPGGNEQFF

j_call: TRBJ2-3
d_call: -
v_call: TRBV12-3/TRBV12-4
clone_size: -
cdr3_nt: TGTGCCAGCATCCCGGGCGCGCATTCCTACACAGATACGCAGTATTTT
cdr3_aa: CASIPGAHSYTDTQYF

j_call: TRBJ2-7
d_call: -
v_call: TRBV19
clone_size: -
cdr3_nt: TGTGCCAGTAGGGGAGGCCCGGACGAGCAGTACTTC
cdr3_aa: CASRGGPDEQYF

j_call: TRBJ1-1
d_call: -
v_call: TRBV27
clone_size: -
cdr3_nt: TGTGCCAGCAGTCCTATGGGACAGAACACTGAAGCTTTCTTT
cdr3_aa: CASSPMGQNTEAFF

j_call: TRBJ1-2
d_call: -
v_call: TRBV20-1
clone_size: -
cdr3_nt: TGCAGTGCTAGAGATCGTAGAGGCAGGGGCTATGGCTACACCTTC
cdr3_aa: CSARDRRGRGYGYTF

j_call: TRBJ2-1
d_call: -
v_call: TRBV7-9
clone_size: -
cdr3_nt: TGTGCTCTCAGCGGCAGTGCCGCGAACAATGAGCAGTTCTTC
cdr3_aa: CALSGSAANNEQFF

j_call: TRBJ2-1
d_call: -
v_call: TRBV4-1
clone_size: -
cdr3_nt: TGCGCCAGCAGCCAAGACCTAAACCGGGTCCCTCGGGGCAATGAGCAGTTCTTC
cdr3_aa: CASSQDLNRVPRGNEQFF

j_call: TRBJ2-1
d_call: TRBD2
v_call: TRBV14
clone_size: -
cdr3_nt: TGTGCCAGCAGCATGTATCCCCCGGGGGGGGATGAGCAGTTCTTC
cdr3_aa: CASSMYPPGGDEQFF

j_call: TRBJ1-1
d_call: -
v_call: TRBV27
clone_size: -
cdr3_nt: TGTGCCAGCAGAATCCTCGGGGGGAACACTGAAGCTTTCTTT
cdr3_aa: CASRILGGNTEAFF

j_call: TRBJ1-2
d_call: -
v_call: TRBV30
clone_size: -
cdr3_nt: TGTGCCTGGAGTGCAAGCGGACAGACCTATGGCTACACCTTC
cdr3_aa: CAWSASGQTYGYTF

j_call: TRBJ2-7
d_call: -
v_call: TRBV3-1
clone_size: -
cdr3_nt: TGTGCCAGCAGCCAGATGCGGACATTTTCCTACGAGCAGTACTTC
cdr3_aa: CASSQMRTFSYEQYF

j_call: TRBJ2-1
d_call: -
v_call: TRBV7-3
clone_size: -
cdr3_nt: TGTGCCAGCAGGACGAGAGGGAAGCAGTTCTTC
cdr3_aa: CASRTRGKQFF

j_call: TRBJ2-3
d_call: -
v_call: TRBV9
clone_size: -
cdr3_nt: TGTGCCAGCAGCGCCGGAGGGGGAGGCGCCGCGCAGTATTTT
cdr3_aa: CASSAGGGGAAQYF

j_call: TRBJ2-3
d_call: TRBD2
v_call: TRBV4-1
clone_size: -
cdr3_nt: TGCGCCAGCAGCCAAGGGGGACTAGCAAGGGCAGATACGCAGTATTTT
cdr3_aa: CASSQGGLARADTQYF

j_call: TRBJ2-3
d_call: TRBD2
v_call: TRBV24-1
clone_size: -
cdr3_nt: TGTGCCACCAGTGAACCCTGGATGGGAGCGGGGGGAGGGGATACGCAGTATTTT
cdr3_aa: CATSEPWMGAGGGDTQYF

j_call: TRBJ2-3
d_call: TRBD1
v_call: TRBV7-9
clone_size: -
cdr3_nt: TGTGCCAGCAGCTCGGACAGGGGGCGTGGAGATACGCAGTATTTT
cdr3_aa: CASSSDRGRGDTQYF

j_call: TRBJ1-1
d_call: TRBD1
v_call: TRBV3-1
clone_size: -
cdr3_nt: TGTGCCAGCAGCCGAACTAGGACAGGGGTAGGGACAACTGCTGAAGCTTTCTTT
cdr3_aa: CASSRTRTGVGTTAEAFF

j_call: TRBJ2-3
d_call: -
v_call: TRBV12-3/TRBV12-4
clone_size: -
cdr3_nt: TGTGCCAGCAGTTTAGACGAGACAGATACGCAGTATTTT
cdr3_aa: CASSLDETDTQYF

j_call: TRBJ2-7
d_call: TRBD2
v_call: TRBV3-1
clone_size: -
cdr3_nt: TGTGCCAGCAGCCAAATCCTAGCGGGGACCTACGAGCAGTACTTC
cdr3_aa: CASSQILAGTYEQYF

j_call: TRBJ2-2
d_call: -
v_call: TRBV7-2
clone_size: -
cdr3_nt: TGTGCCAGCAGCTTAGTGGGGGGGGCGTACACCGGGGAGCTGTTTTTT
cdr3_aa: CASSLVGGAYTGELFF

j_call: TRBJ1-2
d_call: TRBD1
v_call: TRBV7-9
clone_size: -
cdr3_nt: TGTGCCAGCAGCTCTCTGGGACAGAACTATGGCTACACCTTC
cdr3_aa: CASSSLGQNYGYTF

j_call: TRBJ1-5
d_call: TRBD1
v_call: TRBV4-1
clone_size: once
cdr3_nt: TGCGCCAGCAGCCAAGAAGTACAGGGGACTAATCAGCCCCAGCATTTT
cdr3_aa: CASSQEVQGTNQPQHF

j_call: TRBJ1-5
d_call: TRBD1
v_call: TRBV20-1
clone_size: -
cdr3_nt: TGCAGTGCTAGAGCTCAGGGGGGAGCTGATCAGCCCCAGCATTTT
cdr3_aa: CSARAQGGADQPQHF

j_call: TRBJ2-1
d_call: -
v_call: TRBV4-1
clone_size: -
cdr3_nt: TGCGCCAGCAGCACCTCCCTTAACATGGGATACAATGAGCAGTTCTTC
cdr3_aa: CASSTSLNMGYNEQFF

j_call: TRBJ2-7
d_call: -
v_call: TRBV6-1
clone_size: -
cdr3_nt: TGTGCCAGCAGTGAAGCCCCCGGGGGCAGCAGTTTCTACGAGCAGTACTTC
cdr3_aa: CASSEAPGGSSFYEQYF

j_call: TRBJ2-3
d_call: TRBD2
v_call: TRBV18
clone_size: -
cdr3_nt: TGTGCCAGCTCACCAGAAGCGGGAGGGTCCTCTTCCACAGATACGCAGTATTTT
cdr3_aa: CASSPEAGGSSSTDTQYF

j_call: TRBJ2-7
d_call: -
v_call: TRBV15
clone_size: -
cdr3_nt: TGTGCCACCAGCAGCCAGGGGGGAGGCCGGTCCTACGAGCAGTACTTC
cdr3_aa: CATSSQGGGRSYEQYF

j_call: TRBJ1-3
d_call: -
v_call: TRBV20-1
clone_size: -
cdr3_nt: TGCAGTGCCCCCAACTCGGAGGGGGAAAACACCATATATTTT
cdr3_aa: CSAPNSEGENTIYF

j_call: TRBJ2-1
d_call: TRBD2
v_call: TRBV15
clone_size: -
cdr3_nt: TGTGCCACCAGCAGTAGCGGGGGATACAATGAGCAGTTCTTC
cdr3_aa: CATSSSGGYNEQFF

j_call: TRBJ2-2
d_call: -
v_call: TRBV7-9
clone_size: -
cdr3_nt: TGTGCCAGCAGCCCGTACACCGGGGAGCTGTTTTTT
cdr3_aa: CASSPYTGELFF

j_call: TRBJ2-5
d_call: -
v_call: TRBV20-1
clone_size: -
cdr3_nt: TGCAGTGCTGATCCCCCCCAGCTACAAGAGACCCAGTACTTC
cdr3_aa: CSADPPQLQETQYF

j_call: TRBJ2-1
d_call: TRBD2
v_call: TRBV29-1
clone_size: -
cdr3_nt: TGCAGCGTTGAAGGCGGGAGGGCCTCCAATGAGCAGTTCTTC
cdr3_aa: CSVEGGRASNEQFF

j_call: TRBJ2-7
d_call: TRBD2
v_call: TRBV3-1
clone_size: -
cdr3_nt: TGTGCCAGCAGCCAAGATAGGCTAGCGGGGCGCGAGCAGTACTTC
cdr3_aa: CASSQDRLAGREQYF

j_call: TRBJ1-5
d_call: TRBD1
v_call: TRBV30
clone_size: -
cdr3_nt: TGTGCCTGGAGTGTACGAGGACAGGGGGATCAGCCCCAGCATTTT
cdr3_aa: CAWSVRGQGDQPQHF

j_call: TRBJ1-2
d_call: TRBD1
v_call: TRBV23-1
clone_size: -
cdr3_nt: TGCGCCGGCAGTCAATCCGAGGCAGGGGGATTGCCTAACTATGGCTACACCTTC
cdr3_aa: CAGSQSEAGGLPNYGYTF

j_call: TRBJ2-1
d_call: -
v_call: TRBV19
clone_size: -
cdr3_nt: TGTGCCAGTAGTATACGGTCTCCAAATGAGCAGTTCTTC
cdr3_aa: CASSIRSPNEQFF

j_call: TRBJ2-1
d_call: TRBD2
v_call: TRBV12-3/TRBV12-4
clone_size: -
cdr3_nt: TGTGCCAGCAGTTTAAGGGTGACTAGCGGGAGTGTAGATGAGCAGTTCTTC
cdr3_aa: CASSLRVTSGSVDEQFF